This T cell receptor beta chain was sequenced during a study of blood T cell repertoires in COVID-19. As for the study in general: Specimens from acute and convalescent COVID-19 originated in the United States, Italy and Spain. Sources were T cells, B-cell-depleted T cells, or PBMCs; the material itself was cDNA or gDNA.

Germline loops: CDR1 MNHEY, CDR2 SVGAGI. CDR3 length equals 16 residues. V lost 0 bases, J lost 5 bases, and 7 bases stayed unmatched. There are a few counts of this clone. Other DNA sequences within the sample encode an identical CDR3. As originally analysed: Reference gene primers were amplified, and this amplification served to estimate nucleated cell counts. Measured with immunoSEQ multiplex PCR; TCRdb has only the in-frame clones, and not every one. From that table come the V and J calls and clone size; the DNA was used to work out D and trimming. Here the sample spans about 160,000 clones, about four fifths being singletons.

Material for sequencing was peripheral blood. This receptor was obtained from a woman at least 80 years old with acute or convalescent COVID-19. The V and J genes are TRBV6-5 and TRBJ1-3; 7 bases line up with TRBD1. CDR3 nucleotide sequence: TGTGCCAGCAGTTACTCGTCAGACAGGGACCGAAACACCATATATTTT. Protein: CASSYSSDRDRNTIYF.